These T cell receptor beta chains were read from a single sample in a study of blood T cell repertoires in COVID-19. Generated by immunoSEQ multiplex PCR, the TCRdb table keeps only in-frame clones and is missing some. Here the sample spans over 120,000 clones, around 89% being singletons. The sequenced sample was peripheral blood. The receptors were sampled from a man aged 60 to 69 with active or convalescent COVID-19. CDR3s include the opening cysteine and the closing phenylalanine or tryptophan.

V: TRBV4-3
CDR3: CASSRTVLAGGTGELFF

V: TRBV4-2
CDR3: CASSQGPLAGGPGELFF

V: TRBV19
CDR3: CATTGGDLGGTQYF

V: TRBV28
CDR3: CASSRWGSLQETQYF

V: TRBV5-4
CDR3: CASSTGLAGPGDTQYF

V: TRBV5-6
CDR3: CASSLGTANQPQHF

V: TRBV28
CDR3: CASSPPAGLAGTGDTQYF

V: TRBV19
CDR3: CASSTRDRGNTEAFF

V: TRBV6-5
CDR3: CASRTTGVLHEQYF

V: TRBV7-9
CDR3: CASSSSGRDDEQFF

V: TRBV3-1/TRBV3-2
CDR3: CASSPDRNYGYTF

V: TRBV10-3
CDR3: CATATGLNQPQHF

V: TRBV6-2/TRBV6-3
CDR3: CASSYRQGSNQPQHF

V: TRBV5-5
CDR3: CASSLGRGYQETQYF

V: TRBV19
CDR3: CASSLRDTFYEQYF

V: TRBV5-1
CDR3: CASTPIRAGSTDTQYF

V: TRBV11-2
CDR3: CASSSRLAMGYEQYF

V: TRBV5-8
CDR3: CASSSWVGIYNEQFF

V: TRBV6-5
CDR3: CASRASGRGETQYF

V: TRBV18
CDR3: CASSSTGGETQYF

V: TRBV28
CDR3: CASSPILAGGTYNEQFF

V: TRBV5-1
CDR3: CASSFGMTGNEQYF

V: TRBV4-2
CDR3: CASSQAQADGYTF

V: TRBV5-1
CDR3: CASSYEDRAGDGYTF

V: TRBV7-8
CDR3: CASSLDRYSYEQYF

V: TRBV11-3
CDR3: CASSPAARVGTGELFF